This TCR beta chain comes out of a study of blood T cells in healthy people across ages. Study-wide results and caveats: Aged donors had fewer naive CD4+ cells and lower diversity than long-lived donors. A roughly linear fall in TCR beta diversity per million T cells was seen with increasing age. TCR beta diversity tracked closely with naive T cell percentage.

The CDR3 has 12 amino acids. Germline assignment: CDR1 MNHEY and CDR2 SVGEGT. Through a sample-barcoded 5' primer and a J-beta primer mix, a second PCR was run for roughly 6 to 12 cycles. One entry per CDR3 protein results from TCRdb running MiXCR on the 5' RACE reads. Among some 1.5 million distinct CDR3 sequences listed, 28% were seen once. The table lists this clonotype with a few counts. Its specificity is unknown. The rearrangement joins TRBV6-2 or TRBV6-3 to TRBJ2-5; 11 nucleotides align to TRBD2. TRBJ2-7 matches the DNA end more closely, so the J call is doubtful. The sequence came from a woman in her twenties or thirties in good health. Sequenced sample: blood. The CDR3 loop reads CASAGLADEQYF. CDR3 bases: TGTGCCAGCGCGGGACTAGCGGACGAGCAGTACTTC.